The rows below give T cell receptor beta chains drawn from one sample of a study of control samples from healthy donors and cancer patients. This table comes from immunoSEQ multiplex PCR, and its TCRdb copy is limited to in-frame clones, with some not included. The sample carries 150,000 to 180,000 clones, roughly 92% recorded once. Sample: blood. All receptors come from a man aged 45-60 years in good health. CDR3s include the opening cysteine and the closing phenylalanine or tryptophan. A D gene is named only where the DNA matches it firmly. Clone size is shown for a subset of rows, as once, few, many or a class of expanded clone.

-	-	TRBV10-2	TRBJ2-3	TGCGCCAGCAGTGGTCAGGGGTCCACAGATACGCAGTATTTT	CASSGQGSTDTQYF
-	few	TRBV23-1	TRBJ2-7	TGCGCCAGCAGTCACTCTGGGACAGGCGGGGGACTAGACTACGAGCAGTACTTC	CASSHSGTGGGLDYEQYF
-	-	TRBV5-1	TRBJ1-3	TGCGCCAGCAGCTTTGGGGGCTCTGGAAACACCATATATTTT	CASSFGGSGNTIYF
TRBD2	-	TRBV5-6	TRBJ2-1	TGTGCCAGCAGCTCGACCGGACTAGCGGGAGACTCCTACAATGAGCAGTTCTTC	CASSSTGLAGDSYNEQFF
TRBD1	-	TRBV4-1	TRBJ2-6	TGCGCCAGCAGCCAAGGGGACAGGGTCTCTGGGGCCAACGTCCTGACTTTC	CASSQGDRVSGANVLTF
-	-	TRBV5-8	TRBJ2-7	TGTGCCAGCAGCTTGGACATTTCCTACGAGCAGTACTTC	CASSLDISYEQYF
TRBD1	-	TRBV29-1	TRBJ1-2	TGCAGCGTTGTTGGGACAGATGGCTACACCTTC	CSVVGTDGYTF
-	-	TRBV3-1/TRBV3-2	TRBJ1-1	TGTGCCAGCAGCCAACTGGCGACGAACACTGAAGCTTTCTTT	CASSQLATNTEAFF
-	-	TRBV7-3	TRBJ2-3	TGTGCCAGCAGCTGGAACCCGGGCGCAATCTCAGATACGCAGTATTTT	CASSWNPGAISDTQYF
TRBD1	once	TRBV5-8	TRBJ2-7	TGTGCCAGCAGCTTGGCCCCGACAGGGGGCTACGAGCAGTACTTC	CASSLAPTGGYEQYF
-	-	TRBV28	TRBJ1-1	TGTGCCAGCAGTTTAATCCGGCGGCAGGGGAAAGAGGGGAACACTGAAGCTTTCTTT	CASSLIRRQGKEGNTEAFF
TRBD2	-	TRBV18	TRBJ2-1	TGTGCCAGCTCCCCGGGACTAGCGGGTAGCTCCTACAATGAGCAGTTCTTC	CASSPGLAGSSYNEQFF
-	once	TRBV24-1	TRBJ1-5	TGTGCCACCAGTCAGACAAGTAATAGCAATCAGCCCCAGCATTTT	CATSQTSNSNQPQHF
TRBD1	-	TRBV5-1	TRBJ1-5	TGCGCCAGCACCCCCGGGACAGGGGATCAGCCCCAGCATTTT	CASTPGTGDQPQHF
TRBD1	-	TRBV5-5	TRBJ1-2	TGTGCCAGCAGCCGACAGGGGGTTGGCTACACCTTC	CASSRQGVGYTF
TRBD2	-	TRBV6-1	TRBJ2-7	TGTGCCAGCAGTGAGAAGAAGCGGGAGGATCACGAGCAGTACTTC	CASSEKKREDHEQYF
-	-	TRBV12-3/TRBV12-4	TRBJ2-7	TGTGCCAGCAGTTTACGGACCTACGAGCAGTACTTC	CASSLRTYEQYF
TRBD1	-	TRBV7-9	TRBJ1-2	TGTGCCAGCAGCTTATCAGGGGGCCTTGGCTACACCTTC	CASSLSGGLGYTF
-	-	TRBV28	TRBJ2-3	TGTGCCAGCAACAGTCCGGGGAGGGGGACAGATACGCAGTATTTT	CASNSPGRGTDTQYF
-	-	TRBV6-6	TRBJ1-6	TGTGCCAGCAGTTACTTGGTCACAAATTCACCCCTCCACTTT	CASSYLVTNSPLHF
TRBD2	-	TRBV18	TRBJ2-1	TGTGCCAGCTCGCAGACTAGCGGGAGTGGCTATGAGCAGTTCTTC	CASSQTSGSGYEQFF
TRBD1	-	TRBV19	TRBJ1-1	TGTGCCAGTAGCCCACAGGGGGCCTTTAATGAAGCTTTCTTT	CASSPQGAFNEAFF
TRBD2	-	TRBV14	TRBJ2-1	TGTGCCAGCAGCCGCCGGGGGGGGAGCAATGAGCAGTTCTTC	CASSRRGGSNEQFF
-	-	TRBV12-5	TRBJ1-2	TGTGCTAGTGGTTCTGAATACTGGACGGGGAAGGTCGGGGATGTTTATGGCTACACCTTC	CASGSEYWTGKVGDVYGYTF
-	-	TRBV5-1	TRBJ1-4	TGCGCCAGCAGCTTAGAGGGGCCTAATGAAAAACTGTTTTTT	CASSLEGPNEKLFF
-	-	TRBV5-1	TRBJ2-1	TGCGCCAGCAGCTTGACGGCAGTCTACAATGAGCAGTTCTTC	CASSLTAVYNEQFF
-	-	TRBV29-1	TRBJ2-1	TGCAGCGGTGCTCCGAGCGGCGGCAATGAGCAGTTCTTC	CSGAPSGGNEQFF
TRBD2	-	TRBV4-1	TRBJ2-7	TGCGCCAGCAGTGAGGCTAGCGGGAGATACGAGCAGTACTTC	CASSEASGRYEQYF
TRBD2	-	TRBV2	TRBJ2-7	TGTGCCAGCAGTTGGACTAGCGGGAGTTCAGAGCAGTACTTC	CASSWTSGSSEQYF
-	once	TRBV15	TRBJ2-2	TGTGCCACCAGCACCACCGGGGAGCTGTTTTTT	CATSTTGELFF
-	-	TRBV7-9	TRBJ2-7	TGTGCCAGCAGTTCTAGGGACGTATCGGGATCAGACGAGCAGTACTTC	CASSSRDVSGSDEQYF
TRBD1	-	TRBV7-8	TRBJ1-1	TGTGCCAGCAGCTTAAGACAGGGGAAGACTGAAGCTTTCTTT	CASSLRQGKTEAFF
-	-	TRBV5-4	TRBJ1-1	TGTGCCAGCAGCCCCCCCGTAGCGGGGGCCACTGAAGCTTTCTTT	CASSPPVAGATEAFF
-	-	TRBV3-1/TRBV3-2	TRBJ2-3	TGTGCCAGCAGCGTTAGTGGAGTGGATACGCAGTATTTT	CASSVSGVDTQYF
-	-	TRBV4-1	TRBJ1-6	TGCGCCAGCAGCCAAGTTCAAACGGCGGGGGCTCGATCACCCCTCCACTTT	CASSQVQTAGARSPLHF
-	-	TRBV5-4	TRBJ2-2	TGTGCCAGCAGCCGTAGCGGACCTCAGTTCGGCACCGGGGAGCTGTTTTTT	CASSRSGPQFGTGELFF
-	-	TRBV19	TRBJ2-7	TGTGCCAGTAGTATCCGGGACGGCCCCTACGAGCAGTACTTC	CASSIRDGPYEQYF
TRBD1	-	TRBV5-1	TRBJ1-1	TGCGCCAGCAGCGGGGACAGGGGCACTGAAGCTTTCTTT	CASSGDRGTEAFF
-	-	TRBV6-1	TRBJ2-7	TGTGCCAGCAGTGAAGCCTCAATTCTTGTTAAGGGAATCTACGAGCAGTACTTC	CASSEASILVKGIYEQYF
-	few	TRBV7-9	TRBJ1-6	TGTGCCAGCAGCAGACAGGATTCACCCCTCCACTTT	CASSRQDSPLHF
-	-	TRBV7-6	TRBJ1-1	TGTGCCAGCAGCTACCGGGCATGGGGAAACACTGAAGCTTTCTTT	CASSYRAWGNTEAFF
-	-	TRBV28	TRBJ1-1	TGTGCCAGCAGTTTACCTCCTTGGGGTTCAGACACTGAAGCTTTCTTT	CASSLPPWGSDTEAFF
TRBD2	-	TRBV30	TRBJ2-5	TGTGCCTGGACTAGCGGGTACGAGACCCAGTACTTC	CAWTSGYETQYF
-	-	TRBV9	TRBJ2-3	TGTGCCAGCAGCGTAGCCGGCCGCACAGATACGCAGTATTTT	CASSVAGRTDTQYF
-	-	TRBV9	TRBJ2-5	TGTGCCAGCAGCGCCGACCCGGGACCCCAAGAGACCCAGTACTTC	CASSADPGPQETQYF
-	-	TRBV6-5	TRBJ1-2	TGTGCCAGCAGTTCGCCGACGGCAAACTATGGCTACACCTTC	CASSSPTANYGYTF
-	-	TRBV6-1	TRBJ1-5	TGTGCCAGCAGTGACGGAGGGGTTCAGCCCCAGCATTTT	CASSDGGVQPQHF
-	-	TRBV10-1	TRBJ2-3	TGCGCCAGCAGTGAGTCAAGGGGAACAGGGGATACGCAGTATTTT	CASSESRGTGDTQYF
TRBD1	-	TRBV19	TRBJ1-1	TGTGCCAGTAGTGCTTCTACAGGGGGGCCGACTGAAGCTTTCTTT	CASSASTGGPTEAFF
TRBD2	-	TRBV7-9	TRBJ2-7	TGTGCCTCGGGACTAGCGGGAGCGTACGAGCAGTACTTC	CASGLAGAYEQYF
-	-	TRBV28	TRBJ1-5	TGTGCCACCCTCCCGGGAACAAGCAATCAGCCCCAGCATTTT	CATLPGTSNQPQHF
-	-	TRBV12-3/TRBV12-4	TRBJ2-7	TGTGCCAGCACGCTCAGTCCATCCTACGAGCAGTACTTC	CASTLSPSYEQYF
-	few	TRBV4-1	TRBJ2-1	TGCGCCAGCAGCCAACCGGGACTTAATGAGCAGTTCTTC	CASSQPGLNEQFF